This T cell receptor (beta chain) stems from a study of T cells in Graves' hyperthyroidism and ophthalmopathy. With respect to this clonotype: The antigen remains undetermined.

Patients showing uncontrolled infection, other autoimmune disease, pregnancy or lactation were ineligible. Whole-study results and caveats: The blood repertoire included most of the expanded thyroid clonotypes above 0.001. Ophthalmopathy was predicted by the model a median of about six months ahead of onset.

V lost 5 bases, J lost 2 bases, and 6 bases stayed unmatched. CDR3 length equals 14 residues. Germline V lookup: CDR1 SQVTM, CDR2 ANQGSEA. Amplification of TCR beta CDR3 regions used RNA as the template. Researchers ran a first-round RT-PCR on the TCR CDR3 using the HTBI primer set. TCRdb reprocessed the multiplex PCR reads with MiXCR, giving one entry per CDR3 protein. This sample carries 500,000 to 600,000 distinct CDR3 sequences, 46% of them seen once, and the ten largest clones take 15% to 20%. The chain carries TRBV29-1 and TRBJ1-3; 7 bases line up with TRBD1. The sequence came from an adult woman with Graves' disease, either hyperthyroidism or ophthalmopathy (not recorded which). Sequencing used peripheral blood or thyroid tissue (not recorded which). CDR3 protein: CSVWLGTAGNTIYF. For the CDR3, the DNA is TGCAGCGTTTGGCTTGGGACAGCTGGAAACACCATATATTTT.